These T cell receptor beta chains were read from a single sample in a study of PD-L1 blockade in urothelial cancer. Clones were sequenced by immunoSEQ multiplex PCR, and TCRdb holds only the in-frame ones, with some missing. The repertoire holds about 41,000 clones, with about 85% as singletons. The sequenced sample was PBMCs, obtained around atezolizumab (anti-PD-L1) treatment. The receptor set was obtained from a man between 65 and 79 years old with urothelial cancer. Both conserved end residues are trimmed from each CDR3. A D gene is named only where the DNA matches it firmly.

9	.	TRBV19	ARNGVGGYT
13	TRBD1	TRBV5-1	ASSSSTGGLGGYT
9	.	TRBV20-1	SASQKETQY
15	TRBD2	TRBV19	ASGGLAGGEVTGELF
12	TRBD1	TRBV6-6	ASSYRDRGRALH
11	TRBD2	TRBV29-1	SSRPAGEETQY
11	.	TRBV5-6	ASSPWSAETQY
12	TRBD1	TRBV5-1	ASSGGTAGNTIY
11	.	TRBV2	ASSVGGAYEQY
13	TRBD1	TRBV2	ASSVRRTGDEKLF
11	.	TRBV2	ASSARDLGEQY
14	.	TRBV6-6	ASSERQVYSNQPQH
12	.	TRBV7-2	ASSLVSSRGEQF
12	TRBD2	TRBV25-1	ASGGWSGAGEQY
13	.	TRBV7-2	ASSSRRGSGETQY
13	.	TRBV28	ASSPPGVINTEAF
12	.	TRBV29-1	SVGPTGVNEKLF
12	.	TRBV4-2	ASSQVTEQETQY
14	.	TRBV19	ASSIVGAGGTDTQY
13	TRBD1	TRBV5-3	ASHEVSRDRAEQY